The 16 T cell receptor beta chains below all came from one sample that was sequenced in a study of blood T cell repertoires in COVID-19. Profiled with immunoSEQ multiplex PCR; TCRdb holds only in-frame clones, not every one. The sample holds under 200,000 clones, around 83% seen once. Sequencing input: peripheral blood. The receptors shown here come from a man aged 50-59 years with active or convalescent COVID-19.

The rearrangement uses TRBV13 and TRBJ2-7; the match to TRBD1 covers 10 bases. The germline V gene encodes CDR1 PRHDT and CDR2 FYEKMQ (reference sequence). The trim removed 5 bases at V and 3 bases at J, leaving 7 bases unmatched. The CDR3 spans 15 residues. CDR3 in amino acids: CASSPRDRGNYEQYF. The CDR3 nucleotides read TGTGCCAGCAGCCCGCGGGACAGGGGTAACTACGAGCAGTACTTC. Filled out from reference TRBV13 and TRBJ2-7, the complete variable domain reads AAGVIQSPRHLIKEKRETATLKCYPIPRHDTVYWYQQGPGQDPQFLISFYEKMQSDKGSIPDRFSAQQFSDYHSELNMSSLELGDSALYFCASSPRDRGNYEQYFGPGTRLTVT.

The CDR3 region has the DNA TGTGCCTGGTCCGGGGGGACACCTTCGGATCAGCCCCAGCATTTT. This encodes CAWSGGTPSDQPQHF. This chain joins TRBV30 and TRBJ1-5; D may be TRBD1 (6 bases). The CDR3 length is 15 residues. Germline CDR1 and CDR2: GTSNPN and SVGIG (reference sequence). The ends were cut back, 5 bases at V and 5 bases at J, with 19 bases in the middle.

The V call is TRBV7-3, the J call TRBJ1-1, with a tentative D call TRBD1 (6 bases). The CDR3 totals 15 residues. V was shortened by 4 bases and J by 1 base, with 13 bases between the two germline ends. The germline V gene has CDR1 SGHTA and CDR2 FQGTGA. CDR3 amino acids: CASSSWGHKNTEAFF. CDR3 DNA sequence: TGTGCCAGCAGCTCATGGGGACACAAGAACACTGAAGCTTTCTTT.

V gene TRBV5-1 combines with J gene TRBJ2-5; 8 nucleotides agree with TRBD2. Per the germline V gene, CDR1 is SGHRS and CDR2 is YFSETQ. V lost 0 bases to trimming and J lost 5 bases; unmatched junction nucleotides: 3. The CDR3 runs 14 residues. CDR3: CASSLAASGETQYF. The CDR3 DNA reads TGCGCCAGCAGCTTGGCGGCTAGCGGGGAGACCCAGTACTTC.

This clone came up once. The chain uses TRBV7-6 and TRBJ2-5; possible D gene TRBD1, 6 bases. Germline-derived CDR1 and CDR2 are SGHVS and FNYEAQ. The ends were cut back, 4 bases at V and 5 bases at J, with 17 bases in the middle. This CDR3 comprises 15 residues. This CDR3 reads CASSSFPRDTETQYF. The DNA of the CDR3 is TGTGCCAGCAGCTCCTTCCCCCGGGACACGGAGACCCAGTACTTC.

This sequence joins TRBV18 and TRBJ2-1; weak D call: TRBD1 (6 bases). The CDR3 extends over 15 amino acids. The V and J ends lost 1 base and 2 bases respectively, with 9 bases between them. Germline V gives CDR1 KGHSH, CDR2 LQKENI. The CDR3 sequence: CASSPRTVTYNEQFF. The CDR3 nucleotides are TGTGCCAGCTCACCACGGACAGTGACCTACAATGAGCAGTTCTTC.

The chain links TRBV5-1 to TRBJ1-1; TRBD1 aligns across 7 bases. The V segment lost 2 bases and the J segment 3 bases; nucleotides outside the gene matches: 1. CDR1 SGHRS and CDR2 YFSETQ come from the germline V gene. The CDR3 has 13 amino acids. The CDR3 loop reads CASSFDRDTEAFF. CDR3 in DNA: TGCGCCAGCAGCTTCGACAGGGACACTGAAGCTTTCTTT.

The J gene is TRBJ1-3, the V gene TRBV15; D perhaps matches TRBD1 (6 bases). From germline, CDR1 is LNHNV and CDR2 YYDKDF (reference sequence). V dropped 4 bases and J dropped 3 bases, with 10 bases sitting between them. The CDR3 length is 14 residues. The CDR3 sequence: CATSTYRDGNTIYF. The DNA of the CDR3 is TGTGCCACCAGCACTTACAGGGATGGAAACACCATATATTTT.

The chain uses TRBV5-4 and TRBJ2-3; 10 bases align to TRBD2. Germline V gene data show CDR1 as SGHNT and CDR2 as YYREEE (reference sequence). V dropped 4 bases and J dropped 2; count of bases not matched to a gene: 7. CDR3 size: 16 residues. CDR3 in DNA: TGTGCCAGCAGCAGGAGTAGCGGGGGGTACACAGATACGCAGTATTTT. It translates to CASSRSSGGYTDTQYF.

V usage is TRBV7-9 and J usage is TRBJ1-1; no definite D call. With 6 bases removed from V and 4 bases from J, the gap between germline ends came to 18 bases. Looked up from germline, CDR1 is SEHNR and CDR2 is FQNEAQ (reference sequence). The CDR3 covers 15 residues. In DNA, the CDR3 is TGTGCCAGCAGGCCAACAGTGGGTTTGAGCACTGAAGCTTTCTTT. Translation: CASRPTVGLSTEAFF.

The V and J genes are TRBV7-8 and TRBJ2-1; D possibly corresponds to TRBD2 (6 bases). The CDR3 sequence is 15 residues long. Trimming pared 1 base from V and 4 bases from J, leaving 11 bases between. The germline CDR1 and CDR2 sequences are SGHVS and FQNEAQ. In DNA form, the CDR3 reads TGTGCCAGCAGCTTAGGGCGGGGACCATACAATGAGCAGTTCTTC. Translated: CASSLGRGPYNEQFF.

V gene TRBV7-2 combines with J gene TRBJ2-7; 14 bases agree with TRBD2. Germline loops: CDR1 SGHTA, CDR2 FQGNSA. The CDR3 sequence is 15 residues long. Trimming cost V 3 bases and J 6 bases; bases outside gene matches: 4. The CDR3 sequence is CASSFMTSGRAEQYF. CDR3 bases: TGTGCCAGCAGCTTCATGACTAGCGGGAGGGCCGAGCAGTACTTC. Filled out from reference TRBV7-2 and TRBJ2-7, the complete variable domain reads GAGVSQSPSNKVTEKGKDVELRCDPISGHTALYWYRQSLGQGLEFLIYFQGNSAPDKSGLPSDRFSAERTGGSVSTLTIQRTQQEDSAVYLCASSFMTSGRAEQYFGPGTRLTVT.

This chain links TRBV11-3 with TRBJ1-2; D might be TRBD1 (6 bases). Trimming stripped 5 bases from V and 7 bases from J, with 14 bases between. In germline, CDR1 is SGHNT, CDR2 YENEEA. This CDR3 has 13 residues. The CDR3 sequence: CASSHNRVGGYTF. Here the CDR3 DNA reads TGTGCCAGCAGCCACAACAGGGTTGGTGGCTACACCTTC.

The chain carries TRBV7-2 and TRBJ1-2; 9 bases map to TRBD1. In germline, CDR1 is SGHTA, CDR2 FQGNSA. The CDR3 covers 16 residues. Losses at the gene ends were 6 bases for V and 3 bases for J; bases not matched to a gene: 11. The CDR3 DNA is TGTGCCAGCAGGCCCCGGGCCGGGACAGGGCACTATGGCTACACCTTC. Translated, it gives CASRPRAGTGHYGYTF.

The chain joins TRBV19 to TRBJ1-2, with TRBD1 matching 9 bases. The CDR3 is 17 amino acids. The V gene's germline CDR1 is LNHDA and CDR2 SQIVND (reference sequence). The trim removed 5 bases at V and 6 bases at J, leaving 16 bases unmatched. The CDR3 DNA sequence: TGTGCCAGTAGTGTGCCACCTCCGGGACAGGGTTTTGATGGCTACACCTTC. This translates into CASSVPPPGQGFDGYTF.

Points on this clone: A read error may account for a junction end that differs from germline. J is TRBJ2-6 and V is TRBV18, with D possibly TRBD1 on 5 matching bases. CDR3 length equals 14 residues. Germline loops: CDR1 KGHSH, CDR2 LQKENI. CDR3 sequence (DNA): TGTGCCAGCTCACCGGTGTCTGGGGCTAACGTCCTGACTTTC. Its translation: CASSPVSGANVLTF.